This T cell receptor beta chain comes out of a study of blood T cell repertoires in COVID-19. Overall study: From T cells, B-cell-depleted T cells, or PBMCs came the material, which was cDNA or gDNA.

This clone came up once. CDR3 size: 16 residues. Germline V gene sequence: CDR1 SGHRS, CDR2 YFSETQ. Trimming stripped 4 bases from V and 4 bases from J, with 18 bases between. Across about two dozen US areas, participants ranged in age from about 18 to 100 years. Resolution of symptoms, clearance, or two negative PCRs was present in recovered Cohort 3 donors. TCRdb keeps only in-frame clones here, not all; method: immunoSEQ multiplex PCR. The top ten clones hold approximately 5.2% of a sample with about 300,000 clones, 89% of them seen once. The chain couples TRBV5-1 to TRBJ2-1, with D perhaps TRBD1 (5 bases). Specimen: PBMCs or T cells enriched from blood (not recorded which). The sequence was obtained from a man aged 60-69 years who had recovered from COVID-19. CDR3 DNA: TGCGCCAGCAGCCCAAGCACCATTGACAGATACAATGAGCAGTTCTTC. Residues: CASSPSTIDRYNEQFF.